Following are 13 T cell receptor beta chains from one sample sequenced in a study of T cells in Graves' hyperthyroidism and ophthalmopathy. There were TCR beta CDR3 regions amplified from RNA transcripts. HTBI primers drove first-round RT-PCR of the TCR CDR3. TCRdb used MiXCR to reprocess the multiplex PCR reads, holding one entry per CDR3 protein. Of hundreds of thousands of distinct CDR3 sequences in the sample, 13% were seen once. Material: blood. These receptor sequences come from a young woman with Graves' hyperthyroidism.

The sample holds many counts of this clonotype. The CDR3 sequence: CASRQRGPDNSPLHF. CDR3 nucleotides: TGTGCCAGCAGACAGAGGGGGCCAGATAATTCACCCCTCCACTTT. The chain employs TRBV3-1 and TRBJ1-6; 7 nucleotides align to TRBD1. Germline lookup yields CDR1 LGHDT and CDR2 YNNKEL (reference sequence). With V trimmed by 6 bases and J by 5 bases, 7 bases remained unmatched. CDR3 length: 15 residues.

This clonotype was counted ten times or more. This rearrangement joins TRBV20-1 to TRBJ2-2, with 7 bases fitting TRBD2. Germline V CDR1 and CDR2: DFQATT, SNEGSKA (reference sequence). Unmatched junction bases numbered 6, after V lost 6 bases and J lost 2 bases. The CDR3 sequence is 14 residues long. CDR3 sequence (DNA): TGCAGTGCAAGGGCTAGCGGCAACACCGGGGAGCTGTTTTTT. Translation: CSARASGNTGELFF.

This clonotype came up many times. The rearrangement links TRBV16 to TRBJ2-7, with D maybe TRBD1 (6 bases). The ends were cut back, 1 base at V and 5 bases at J, with 15 bases in the middle. The CDR3 totals 15 residues. Germline assignment: CDR1 KGHSY and CDR2 FQNENV. The CDR3 region is CASSQYTHRADEQYF. For the CDR3, the DNA is TGTGCCAGCAGCCAATACACACACAGGGCCGACGAGCAGTACTTC.

V usage is TRBV6-1 and J usage is TRBJ1-1, with no clear D. The germline V gene encodes CDR1 MNHNS and CDR2 SASEGT. The ends were cut back, 7 bases at V and 1 base at J, with 10 bases in the middle. This CDR3 region has 13 residues. The CDR3 is CASTSQANTEAFF. CDR3 in DNA: TGTGCCAGCACGAGCCAAGCGAACACTGAAGCTTTCTTT.

This clonotype was recorded many times. The CDR3 spells CASSFPGTTNEKLFF. CDR3 bases: TGTGCCAGCAGTTTCCCCGGGACCACTAATGAAAAACTGTTTTTT. This chain uses TRBV28 with TRBJ1-4, with a weak D call TRBD1 (5 bases). V gave up 3 bases and J gave up 2 bases, with 10 bases separating them. Germline loops: CDR1 MDHEN, CDR2 SYDVKM. The CDR3 totals 15 residues.

This clonotype was seen repeatedly, ten times or more. V usage is TRBV20-1 and J usage is TRBJ2-3; 9 bases align to TRBD1. With 1 base clipped from V and 3 bases from J, the junction kept 5 bases outside the gene matches. Per germline, CDR1 DFQATT and CDR2 SNEGSKA (reference sequence). The CDR3 has 15 residues. CDR3 protein: CSARASGQGTDTQYF. CDR3 coding DNA: TGCAGTGCTAGAGCCTCGGGACAGGGTACAGATACGCAGTATTTT.

The V and J genes are TRBV4-2 and TRBJ2-2; 11 nucleotides align to TRBD1. The CDR3 is made up of 17 amino acids. The germline gives CDR1 LGHNA, CDR2 YNFKEQ. Losses at the gene ends were 4 bases for V and 1 base for J; bases not matched to a gene: 5. In DNA, the CDR3 is TGTGCCAGCAGCCCCTGGACAGGGGGCCTGAACACCGGGGAGCTGTTTTTT. Encoded protein: CASSPWTGGLNTGELFF.

This clonotype was recorded at least ten times. The chain joins TRBV7-6 to TRBJ2-3; a weak D match, TRBD1 (5 bases). The CDR3 length is 15 residues. Per germline, CDR1 SGHVS and CDR2 FNYEAQ. V shed 6 bases and J shed 4 bases, with 17 bases lying between them. The CDR3 reads CASRLGQTPSDTQYF. For the CDR3, the DNA is TGTGCCAGCAGGCTGGGGCAGACCCCCTCAGATACGCAGTATTTT.

This clonotype was counted only a few times. A read error may be the cause here, since a much bigger clone is one base away. The chain carries TRBV18 and TRBJ2-7; 7 bases line up with TRBD2. Germline CDR1 is KGHSH and CDR2 is LQKENI. The CDR3 has 16 residues. This CDR3 reads CASSPRPAGSSYKQYF. Here the CDR3 DNA reads TGTGCCAGCTCACCACGACCAGCGGGAAGCTCCTACAAGCAGTACTTC.

Many counts were recorded for this clonotype. The J gene is TRBJ2-7, the V gene TRBV29-1; TRBD1 agrees at 10 bases. Germline CDR1 reads SQVTM; CDR2 reads ANQGSEA. V shed 6 bases, J shed 0 bases, and the junction held 14 bases outside the gene matches. The CDR3 has 17 amino acids. The CDR3: CSVGGTGAFGFSYEQYF. CDR3 coding DNA: TGCAGCGTCGGTGGGACAGGGGCGTTTGGTTTCTCCTACGAGCAGTACTTC.

This clonotype has ten or more counts. V gene TRBV24-1 combines with J gene TRBJ1-1; perhaps TRBD1 as D (5 bases). The CDR3 length is 13 residues. The V end was cut by 12 bases, the J end by 0 bases, with 13 bases between. The germline V gene encodes CDR1 KGHDR and CDR2 SFDVKD. CDR3 residues: CASQDTLNTEAFF. CDR3 nucleotide sequence: TGTGCCTCCCAGGACACCTTGAACACTGAAGCTTTCTTT.

In this sample, this clonotype turned up many times. The V and J genes are TRBV6-5 and TRBJ1-5; D is unclear. The V and J ends lost 2 bases and 0 bases respectively, with 8 bases between them. CDR3 length: 15 amino acids. The V gene's germline CDR1 is MNHEY and CDR2 SVGAGI. CDR3 sequence reads: CASSYDGVSNQPQHF. Written as DNA, the CDR3 is TGTGCCAGCAGTTACGACGGGGTTAGCAATCAGCCCCAGCATTTT.

V gene TRBV9 combines with J gene TRBJ2-5; 10 nucleotides agree with TRBD2. The J segment lost 5 bases and the V segment lost 0 bases, leaving 10 bases of the junction unmatched. Germline V lookup: CDR1 SGDLS, CDR2 YYNGEE. CDR3 length: 17 residues. In nucleotides, the CDR3 is TGTGCCAGCAGCGTAGCCCCGGACAGCGGGGGGGTGGAGACCCAGTACTTC. Its translation is CASSVAPDSGGVETQYF.